Given below is one T cell receptor (beta chain) in context. The target antigen is unknown. The sample comes from a study of beta chain features in type 1 diabetes. Study conclusions and caveats: Relative to healthy donors, patients appeared to have naive, central memory and Treg TCRB repertoires that were more similar. TCRB CDR3s were moderately but significantly shorter in Type 1 diabetes patients in all four CD4+ subsets.

As every portion of the isolated RNA was reverse transcribed, the sequencing read expressed TCRB transcripts. Sequencing used immunoSEQ multiplex PCR; TCRdb keeps in-frame clones, though not all of them. The table has 630,000 or so clones, around an eighth seen once; the top ten hold 0.035% to 0.04%. Sequencing used naive CD4+ T cells from blood. The origin of this receptor is a man between 18 and 35 years old with type 1 diabetes.

The CDR3 bases are TGTGCCAGCAGACTAGCCCGAAGCTCCTACAATGAGCAGTTCTTC. Amino acid sequence: CASRLARSSYNEQFF. The genes are TRBV6-6 and TRBJ2-1; TRBD2 might be the D (6 bases). V was shortened by 6 bases and J by 0 bases, with 12 bases between the two germline ends. Germline CDR1 MNHNY, CDR2 SVGAGI (reference sequence). The CDR3 has 15 residues.